This TCR beta chain derives from a study of response to subunit inactivated influenza vaccine. Overall study findings and caveats: Seasonal influenza vaccination, on each occasion, was suggested by the authors to recruit few new T cells.

The CDR3 contains 14 residues. Trimming stripped 5 bases from V and 6 bases from J, with 15 bases between. Using its own MiXCR run on the RT-PCR reads, TCRdb lists one record per CDR3 protein. The sample contains more than 400,000 distinct CDR3 sequences, 9.5% to 13% of which appear only once. In this sample, this clonotype turned up many times. The antigen is undetermined. The sequence came from a man aged 50-60 years who received an inactivated influenza vaccine. V and J are TRBV12-3 or TRBV12-4 and TRBJ2-3, with a tentative D call TRBD2 (5 bases). This specimen consisted of PBMCs from blood, obtained about 40 days after vaccination. This CDR3 is CASSPGRKRDTQYF. CDR3 bases: TGTGCCAGCAGTCCGGGTCGGAAGCGGGATACGCAGTATTTT.